The 26 T cell receptor beta chains below all came from one sample that was sequenced in a study of cytomegalovirus exposure and HLA in healthy donors. PCR was performed using 60 Vbeta and 13 Jbeta primers. Measured with immunoSEQ multiplex PCR; TCRdb has only the in-frame clones, and not every one. The sample lists some 140,000 clones; over 60% were seen once. Sequenced material: PBMCs. These receptors came from a male donor in good health and CMV-seropositive.

This rearrangement joins TRBV25-1 to TRBJ2-5, with TRBD1 matching over 7 bases. The last part of the DNA fits TRBJ2-7 better; the J call may be wrong. Germline V gene lookup returns CDR1 MGHDK and CDR2 SYGVNS. The CDR3 loop spans 15 amino acids. The CDR3 DNA is TGTGCCAGCAGTGAATCTGCGACAGGGTACTACGAGCAGTACTTC. This encodes CASSESATGYYEQYF.

This clone came up a few times. The rearrangement joins TRBV7-9 to TRBJ2-7; tentatively, D is TRBD2 (6 bases). Germline lookup yields CDR1 SEHNR and CDR2 FQNEAQ (reference sequence). V gave up 10 bases and J gave up 0 bases, with 10 bases separating them. There are 12 residues in the CDR3. Here the CDR3 DNA reads TGTGCCACCCGGGAGTCCTCCTACGAGCAGTACTTC. This translates into CATRESSYEQYF.

The rearrangement links TRBV27 to TRBJ1-5, with 7 bases lining up with TRBD1. Trimming took 2 bases from V and 2 from J; bases not matched to a gene: 6. The CDR3 extends over 16 amino acids. Germline V CDR1 and CDR2: MNHEY, SMNVEV (reference sequence). The CDR3 DNA reads TGTGCCAGCAGTTTAATTTACAGGGGCCGCAATCAGCCCCAGCATTTT. It encodes CASSLIYRGRNQPQHF.

This clone was observed a few times. V is TRBV19 and J is TRBJ1-4; 8 nucleotides align to TRBD1. Trimming removed 3 bases from V and 6 bases from J; junction bases left unmatched: 6. Germline values: CDR1 LNHDA, CDR2 SQIVND (reference sequence). The CDR3 totals 15 residues. CDR3: CASSITGGRHEKLFF. CDR3 nucleotides: TGTGCCAGTAGTATTACAGGGGGGAGACATGAAAAACTGTTTTTT.

J is TRBJ2-1 and V is TRBV5-1, with 9 bases identical to TRBD1. The junction had 16 bases not matched to a gene; V was cut back by 2 bases and J by 1 base. This CDR3 region has 20 residues. Germline CDR1 reads SGHRS; CDR2 reads YFSETQ. The CDR3 region has the DNA TGCGCCAGCAGCTTAATCGCGGGACAGGGTGGTTCTAGGTCCTACAATGAGCAGTTCTTC. Translating gives CASSLIAGQGGSRSYNEQFF.

V and J are TRBV6-1 and TRBJ2-7; no clear D. The germline V gene has CDR1 MNHNS and CDR2 SASEGT. This CDR3 is built from 11 residues. Trimming removed 6 bases at V and 5 bases at J, with 8 bases between. This chain's CDR3 is CASSRVHEQYF. In DNA, the CDR3 is TGTGCCAGCAGCCGGGTCCACGAGCAGTACTTC.

The chain couples TRBV5-1 to TRBJ2-7, with 10 positions matching TRBD1. Trimming at V came to 4 bases and at J to 1 base, leaving 11 bases not matched to a gene. Germline values: CDR1 SGHRS, CDR2 YFSETQ. This CDR3 has 17 residues. CDR3 in amino acids: CASSPRPRDRGSYEQYF. CDR3 nucleotides: TGCGCCAGCAGCCCCAGGCCGCGGGACAGGGGATCCTACGAGCAGTACTTC.

The J gene is TRBJ1-1, the V gene TRBV10-3; D gene uncertain. The V end lost 2 bases, the J end lost 4 bases, and 8 bases lay between the germline ends. From germline, CDR1 is ENHRY and CDR2 SYGVKD. The CDR3 length is 13 residues. The CDR3 coding sequence is TGTGCCATCAGTGAGCAGGATGGCACTGAAGCTTTCTTT. Translating it yields CAISEQDGTEAFF.

This chain connects TRBV7-2 to TRBJ2-3, with D possibly matching TRBD2 (5 bases). Germline V gene sequence: CDR1 SGHTA, CDR2 FQGNSA. This CDR3 contains 17 residues. Trimming took off 1 base at V and 1 base at J, with 15 bases between the two ends. The chain's CDR3 is CASSLEAVGARTDTQYF. The CDR3, as DNA: TGTGCCAGCAGCTTAGAAGCGGTTGGAGCGCGCACAGATACGCAGTATTTT.

The chain employs TRBV6-5 and TRBJ1-2; TRBD1 is a possible D gene (6 bases). From germline, CDR1 is MNHEY and CDR2 SVGAGI. The CDR3 totals 15 residues. V was shortened by 2 bases and J by 4 bases, with 14 bases between the two germline ends. The CDR3 nucleotides read TGTGCCAGCAGTTACGGGTTCAGGGGCTCCTATGGCTACACCTTC. Its translation is CASSYGFRGSYGYTF.

The gene calls are TRBV4-1 and TRBJ1-4; 9 bases fit TRBD1. The CDR3 loop spans 19 amino acids. Looked up from germline, CDR1 is MGHRA and CDR2 is YSYEKL. The trim removed 0 bases at V and 2 bases at J, leaving 10 bases unmatched. CDR3 protein: CASSQDARQGVVTNEKLFF. Written as DNA, the CDR3 is TGCGCCAGCAGCCAAGATGCCAGACAGGGGGTAGTGACTAATGAAAAACTGTTTTTT.

On this clone itself: The junction differs from germline at one of its ends, possibly a read error. The genes are TRBV5-6 and TRBJ1-4; 7 nucleotides match TRBD1. This CDR3 comprises 11 residues. CDR1 is SGHDT, CDR2 YYEEEE, per germline. CDR3 region: CASSSGQEGVF. The CDR3 coding sequence is TGTGCCAGCAGCTCCGGACAGGAGGGGGTTTTT.

The chain uses TRBV7-9 and TRBJ1-4; 12 bases match TRBD1. J lost 8 bases, V lost 5 bases, and 9 bases had no gene match. The CDR3 runs 16 residues. Germline CDR1 and CDR2: SEHNR and FQNEAQ (reference sequence). In nucleotides, the CDR3 is TGTGCCAGCAGCCACCCGGGACAGGGGGCAGAGGAAAAACTGTTTTTT. Amino acids: CASSHPGQGAEEKLFF.

In DNA, the CDR3 is TGTGCCAGCAGCGTAGGGACAGGTCCCAACACCGGGGAGCTGTTTTTT. It codes for CASSVGTGPNTGELFF. The chain carries TRBV9 and TRBJ2-2; TRBD1 aligns across 7 bases. V was clipped by 0 bases and J by 2 bases; unmatched bases: 4. Germline V CDR1 and CDR2: SGDLS, YYNGEE. The CDR3 is 16 amino acids.

CDR3: CASSSLALEQYF. The CDR3 coding sequence is TGTGCCAGCAGCTCCCTAGCGCTCGAGCAGTACTTC. The chain is built from TRBV11-2 and TRBJ2-7; D is possibly TRBD2 (6 bases). Trimming took 4 bases from V and 6 from J, leaving 10 bases between them. Per the germline V gene, CDR1 is SGHAT and CDR2 is FQNNGV. There are 12 residues in the CDR3. Filled out from reference TRBV11-2 and TRBJ2-7, the complete variable domain reads EAGVAQSPRYKIIEKRQSVAFWCNPISGHATLYWYQQILGQGPKLLIQFQNNGVVDDSQLPKDRFSAERLKGVDSTLKIQPAKLEDSAVYLCASSSLALEQYFGPGTRLTVT.

V usage is TRBV6-5 and J usage is TRBJ2-1; D perhaps matches TRBD2 (5 bases). V lost 6 bases, J lost 2 bases, and 14 bases lay in between. Germline-derived CDR1 and CDR2 are MNHEY and SVGAGI. The CDR3 is made up of 15 amino acids. CDR3 bases: TGTGCCAGCAGGCCTAGCCGGCCCACCTACAATGAGCAGTTCTTC. Its protein product is CASRPSRPTYNEQFF.

This sequence joins TRBV7-9 and TRBJ2-7; 10 bases line up with TRBD2. The CDR3 length is 15 residues. The germline CDR1 and CDR2 sequences are SEHNR and FQNEAQ (reference sequence). V shed 4 bases and J 6 bases; nucleotides not matched to a gene: 9. Here the CDR3 reads CASSYERGGLIEQYF. The CDR3 DNA sequence: TGTGCCAGCAGCTACGAGCGGGGGGGCCTTATCGAGCAGTACTTC.

The chain joins TRBV27 to TRBJ2-7; TRBD2 aligns across 9 bases. From germline, CDR1 is MNHEY and CDR2 SMNVEV (reference sequence). V lost 4 bases and J lost 5; bases outside the gene matches: 3. The length of the CDR3 is 13 residues. The chain's CDR3 is CASSWAGGDEQYF. DNA of the CDR3: TGTGCCAGCAGTTGGGCGGGAGGGGACGAGCAGTACTTC.

This clone was seen a handful of times. The chain employs TRBV19 and TRBJ2-7, with D tentatively TRBD1 (6 bases). The germline V and J ends were trimmed by 10 bases and 0 bases, with 10 bases remaining between them. Germline V gives CDR1 LNHDA, CDR2 SQIVND (reference sequence). CDR3 length equals 12 residues. The CDR3 DNA sequence: TGTGCCACCACAGGGAGCTCCTACGAGCAGTACTTC. It translates to CATTGSSYEQYF. Complete variable domain (other parts from reference TRBV19 and TRBJ2-7): DGGITQSPKYLFRKEGQNVTLSCEQNLNHDAMYWYRQDPGQGLRLIYYSQIVNDFQKGDIAEGYSVSREKKESFPLTVTSAQKNPTAFYLCATTGSSYEQYFGPGTRLTVT.

V gene TRBV10-3 combines with J gene TRBJ2-3, with D possibly matching TRBD2 (6 bases). The germline V gene has CDR1 ENHRY and CDR2 SYGVKD. Trimming stripped 11 bases from V and 3 bases from J, with 12 bases between. The CDR3 length is 12 residues. This chain's CDR3 is CAVGLPTDTQYF. DNA for the CDR3: TGTGCCGTGGGACTGCCAACAGATACGCAGTATTTT.

This rearrangement joins TRBV11-2 to TRBJ2-1, with 7 bases fitting TRBD1. Germline V gene lookup returns CDR1 SGHAT and CDR2 FQNNGV. Losses at the gene ends were 5 bases for V and 8 bases for J; bases not matched to a gene: 9. The CDR3 consists of 14 residues. The CDR3 sequence is CASSVSSGGYEQFF. As DNA, the CDR3 is TGTGCCAGCAGCGTATCCTCAGGGGGTTATGAGCAGTTCTTC.

This clone was recorded once. V usage is TRBV25-1 and J usage is TRBJ1-6, with D possibly TRBD1 on 5 matching bases. The CDR3 runs 17 residues. Germline loops: CDR1 MGHDK, CDR2 SYGVNS. V was pared by 2 bases and J by 12 bases, with 23 bases between. In nucleotides, the CDR3 is TGTGCCAGCAGTGAACCCTTCACTCAGGGCCCCGCTGTACCCCTCCACTTT. Amino acid sequence: CASSEPFTQGPAVPLHF.

Notes on this clone: Other DNA sequences of this sample code for an identical CDR3. The chain uses TRBV5-1 and TRBJ2-7, with TRBD2 matching 7 bases. The germline gives CDR1 SGHRS, CDR2 YFSETQ. Losses at the gene ends were 4 bases for V and 6 bases for J; bases not matched to a gene: 19. CDR3 size: 17 residues. The DNA for the CDR3 is TGCGCCAGCAGCCCCACTCCTAGCGGATTTGATGCGGGCGAGCAGTACTTC. Protein product: CASSPTPSGFDAGEQYF.

The rearrangement joins TRBV7-9 to TRBJ2-7; TRBD1 aligns across 10 bases. CDR3 size: 16 residues. The V and J ends lost 1 base and 5 bases, in that order; junction bases with no gene match: 8. Germline V gene sequence: CDR1 SEHNR, CDR2 FQNEAQ (reference sequence). The CDR3 region is CASSLGGDRGLHEQYF. The DNA for the CDR3 is TGTGCCAGCAGCTTAGGGGGGGACAGGGGATTACACGAGCAGTACTTC. The variable domain in full, completed from reference TRBV7-9 and TRBJ2-7, reads DTGVSQNPRHKITKRGQNVTFRCDPISEHNRLYWYRQTLGQGPEFLTYFQNEAQLEKSRLLSDRFSAERPKGSFSTLEIQRTEQGDSAMYLCASSLGGDRGLHEQYFGPGTRLTVT.

This clone came up once. The chain joins TRBV7-8 to TRBJ2-7, with D unresolved. This CDR3 contains 12 residues. Trimming pared 1 base from V and 5 bases from J, leaving 6 bases between. Germline CDR1 SGHVS, CDR2 FQNEAQ. CDR3 bases: TGTGCCAGCAGCTTAGATGAGAACGAGCAGTACTTC. Protein: CASSLDENEQYF.

The J gene is TRBJ1-2, the V gene TRBV7-8; possibly TRBD1 for D (5 bases). There are 16 residues in the CDR3. Trimming stripped 4 bases from V and 6 bases from J, with 21 bases between. CDR1 and CDR2 from the germline V gene are SGHVS and FQNEAQ. CDR3 nucleotide sequence: TGTGCCAGCAGCTCACGCCCTGAGGCAGGGTGGGATGGCTACACCTTC. This encodes CASSSRPEAGWDGYTF.